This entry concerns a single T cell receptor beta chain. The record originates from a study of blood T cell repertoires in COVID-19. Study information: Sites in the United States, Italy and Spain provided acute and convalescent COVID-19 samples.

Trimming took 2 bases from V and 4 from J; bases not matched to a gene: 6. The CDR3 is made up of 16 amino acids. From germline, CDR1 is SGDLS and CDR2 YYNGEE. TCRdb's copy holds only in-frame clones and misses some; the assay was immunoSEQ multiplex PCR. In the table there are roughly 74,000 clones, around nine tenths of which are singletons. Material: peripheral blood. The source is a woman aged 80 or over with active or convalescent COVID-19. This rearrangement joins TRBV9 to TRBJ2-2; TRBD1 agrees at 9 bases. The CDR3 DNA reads TGTGCCAGCAGCGTGAAGGGACAGGGTATCACCGGGGAGCTGTTTTTT. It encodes CASSVKGQGITGELFF.